The present entry profiles one TCR beta chain with its context. The authors reverse transcribed roughly 0.5 to 1 ug RNA with random hexamers. immunoSEQ multiplex PCR amplified TCR beta CDR3 across 54 Vbeta, 13 Jbeta. TCRdb independently ran MiXCR on the immunoSEQ multiplex PCR reads; one entry per CDR3 protein. The sample carries 25,000 to 30,000 distinct CDR3 sequences, roughly 94% recorded once. High-throughput TCR beta sequencing covered peripheral CD8+ and CD4+ T cells. These data are taken from a study of CD8 T cells in Susac syndrome. This CDR3 spans 18 amino acids. Germline trimming cut 0 bases from V and 2 bases from J; bases unmatched to any gene: 9. Germline V gene data show CDR1 as SGHRS and CDR2 as YFSETQ.

Input material: CD8+ T cells from PBMCs. The clonotype comes from a human donor in good health. V is TRBV5-1 and J is TRBJ2-3, with 10 positions matching TRBD2. The chain's CDR3 is CASSLALAGAHNTDTQYF. The CDR3 DNA is TGCGCCAGCAGCTTGGCCCTAGCGGGGGCGCACAACACAGATACGCAGTATTTT.